A single sample gave rise to the 7 T cell receptor beta chains below, sequenced in a study of early T cells in non-severe SARS-CoV-2 infection. TCRdb reprocessed the 5' RACE reads with MiXCR, giving one entry per CDR3 protein. Among approximately 83,000 distinct CDR3 sequences, around 14% were seen once, and the ten largest hold approximately 9.9%. The sequenced material came from whole blood. These receptors originate from an adult who was a healthcare worker with PCR-confirmed SARS-CoV-2 infection or an uninfected control (not recorded which).

The genes are TRBV29-1 and TRBJ2-7, with TRBD1 matching over 8 bases. The V gene's germline CDR1 is SQVTM and CDR2 ANQGSEA. The CDR3 sequence is 13 residues long. V lost 4 bases, J lost 4 bases, and 6 bases stayed unmatched. As DNA, the CDR3 is TGCAGCGTTGGGGGGACAGGAATTTACGAGCAGTACTTC. It translates to CSVGGTGIYEQYF.

This clonotype was counted at least ten times. The rearrangement uses TRBV20-1 and TRBJ2-7; maybe TRBD1 (7 bases). CDR3 length: 15 residues. The germline CDR1 and CDR2 sequences are DFQATT and SNEGSKA (reference sequence). Trimming stripped 2 bases from V and 1 base from J, with 15 bases between. The CDR3 nucleotides read TGCAGTGCTAGACCTCTCCAGGGGGGTTCCTACGAGCAGTACTTC. This gives the protein CSARPLQGGSYEQYF.

This clonotype has just a few counts. V usage is TRBV6-5 and J usage is TRBJ2-7; 8 bases are a match to TRBD1. The CDR3 length is 14 residues. Per the germline V gene, CDR1 is MNHEY and CDR2 is SVGAGI. Trimming cost V 3 bases and J 6 bases; bases outside gene matches: 7. CDR3 sequence reads: CASSYRSGGAEQYF. Here the CDR3 DNA reads TGTGCCAGCAGTTATAGGTCAGGGGGCGCCGAGCAGTACTTC.

In this sample, this clonotype turned up a few times. This sequence joins TRBV11-2 and TRBJ1-2, with D unclear. CDR1 is SGHAT, CDR2 FQNNGV, per germline. V was trimmed by 7 bases and J by 4 bases, leaving 19 bases between them. This CDR3 spans 15 amino acids. The CDR3 bases are TGTGCCAGCAAACTCCCCCCCAGCCCGGGCTATGGCTACACCTTC. Translation gives CASKLPPSPGYGYTF.

This clonotype was seen repeatedly, ten times or more. V and J are TRBV6-1 and TRBJ2-7; 10 bases map to TRBD1. The germline V gene has CDR1 MNHNS and CDR2 SASEGT. The V segment lost 7 bases and the J segment 6 bases; nucleotides outside the gene matches: 9. The length of the CDR3 is 14 residues. The chain's CDR3 is CASTPRDRGGEQYF. DNA of the CDR3: TGTGCCAGCACTCCACGGGACAGGGGTGGCGAGCAGTACTTC.

This clonotype was found a few times. DNA for the CDR3: TGTGCCAGCAGTTCCTCCAGACAGGGCCCCTATGGCTACACCTTC. The encoded protein is CASSSSRQGPYGYTF. The V call is TRBV28, the J call TRBJ1-2, with TRBD1 identical over 7 bases. This CDR3 region has 15 residues. Germline V gene sequence: CDR1 MDHEN, CDR2 SYDVKM. Trimming at V came to 4 bases and at J to 4 bases, leaving 9 bases not matched to a gene.

V and J are TRBV7-2 and TRBJ2-5; D uncertain. Looked up from germline, CDR1 is SGHTA and CDR2 is FQGNSA. V lost 3 bases, J lost 5 bases, and 13 bases lay in between. The CDR3 runs to 14 residues. The CDR3 region is CASSLGMWRETQYF. In DNA, the CDR3 is TGTGCCAGCAGCTTGGGTATGTGGCGGGAGACCCAGTACTTC.